What follows describes a single TCR beta chain. The data derive from a study of cytomegalovirus exposure and HLA in healthy donors. Both 60 Vbeta primers and 13 Jbeta primers went into the PCR. Sequencing used immunoSEQ multiplex PCR; TCRdb keeps in-frame clones, though not all of them. The sample carries hundreds of thousands of clones, 70% to 90% recorded once. The CDR3 is 13 residues long. V was cut by 3 bases and J by 6 bases, with 12 bases left in between. The V gene's germline CDR1 is SQVTM and CDR2 ANQGSEA. The source of this sequence is a girl aged 2-9 years in good health and CMV-seronegative. This chain connects TRBV29-1 to TRBJ2-4, with a tentative D call TRBD2 (5 bases). Specimen: PBMCs. The CDR3 DNA is TGCAGCGTTGATTTAACTGGGAGAAACATTCAGTACTTC. Residues: CSVDLTGRNIQYF.